The next 28 T cell receptor beta chains were all read from a single sample in a study of beta chain features in type 1 diabetes. The entirety of the isolated RNA underwent reverse transcription, so expressed TCRB transcripts were sequenced. Generated by immunoSEQ multiplex PCR, the TCRdb table keeps only in-frame clones and is missing some. The sample consists of fewer than 150,000 clones, less than 9% of them appearing once. The sequencing sample was made of central memory CD4+ T cells from blood. The receptor set was obtained from a woman aged 25 to 39 in good health.

Here the CDR3 reads CASSLQGYSGANVLTF. CDR3 nucleotide sequence: TGTGCCAGCAGTTTACAGGGCTACTCTGGGGCCAACGTCCTGACTTTC. The chain has TRBV6-6 and TRBJ2-6; D might be TRBD1 (6 bases). Germline V CDR1 and CDR2: MNHNY, SVGAGI (reference sequence). CDR3 size: 16 residues. Trimming removed 4 bases at V and 0 bases at J, with 10 bases between.

There are many counts of this clone. The chain uses TRBV10-3 and TRBJ2-7, with 14 bases identical to TRBD2. This CDR3 comprises 13 residues. The V segment lost 8 bases and the J segment 4 bases; nucleotides outside the gene matches: 1. The germline V gene encodes CDR1 ENHRY and CDR2 SYGVKD. CDR3 coding DNA: TGTGCCATCGGGACTAGCGGGAGTTACGAGCAGTACTTC. Protein product: CAIGTSGSYEQYF.

The V call is TRBV5-4, the J call TRBJ1-5; D might be TRBD1 (5 bases). Trimming stripped 1 base from V and 5 bases from J, with 10 bases between. The CDR3 sequence is 14 residues long. Germline V gives CDR1 SGHNT, CDR2 YYREEE (reference sequence). The CDR3 spells CASSLRSGHQPQHF. CDR3 nucleotide sequence: TGTGCCAGCAGCTTGCGGTCAGGGCATCAGCCCCAGCATTTT.

The chain employs TRBV5-1 and TRBJ2-7; 13 bases align to TRBD2. CDR1 and CDR2 (germline): SGHRS, YFSETQ. The CDR3 has 17 residues. Unmatched junction bases numbered 5, after V lost 0 bases and J lost 2 bases. The CDR3: CASSLDTSGRVPYEQYF. The CDR3 region has the DNA TGCGCCAGCAGCTTGGATACTAGCGGGAGGGTTCCCTACGAGCAGTACTTC.

The genes are TRBV19 and TRBJ1-2; D remains ambiguous. Germline CDR1 and CDR2: LNHDA and SQIVND (reference sequence). V lost 6 bases to trimming and J lost 3 bases, with 8 bases between them. The CDR3 runs to 12 residues. This CDR3 reads CASRTGDYGYTF. CDR3 bases: TGTGCCAGTAGAACGGGTGACTATGGCTACACCTTC.

The chain carries TRBV6-6 and TRBJ2-5; tentative D call: TRBD2 (6 bases). The CDR3 is 15 amino acids. Germline loops: CDR1 MNHNY, CDR2 SVGAGI (reference sequence). Trimming pared 2 bases from V and 2 bases from J, leaving 12 bases between. The CDR3 here is CASSYPAGQQETQYF. CDR3 DNA sequence: TGTGCCAGCAGTTACCCAGCGGGTCAACAAGAGACCCAGTACTTC.

V usage is TRBV5-1 and J usage is TRBJ2-5; D is perhaps TRBD2 (7 bases). CDR1 and CDR2 from the germline V gene are SGHRS and YFSETQ. This CDR3 has 14 residues. V lost 0 bases and J 5 bases, leaving 11 bases between the germline ends. The CDR3 region has the DNA TGCGCCAGCAGCTTGGCGGGGGGCCTGGAGACCCAGTACTTC. Translation: CASSLAGGLETQYF.

The table lists this clone with a few counts. The chain joins TRBV5-4 to TRBJ1-5, with D unclear. V shed 3 bases and J shed 0 bases, with 10 bases lying between them. CDR1 is SGHNT and CDR2 is YYREEE in the germline V gene (reference sequence). The CDR3 contains 15 residues. The CDR3 loop is CASSSDGVSNQPQHF. Written as DNA, the CDR3 is TGTGCCAGCAGCTCGGACGGGGTTAGCAATCAGCCCCAGCATTTT. Full variable domain (missing parts from reference TRBV5-4 and TRBJ1-5): ETGVTQSPTHLIKTRGQQVTLRCSSQSGHNTVSWYQQALGQGPQFIFQYYREEENGRGNFPPRFSGLQFPNYSSELNVNALELDDSALYLCASSSDGVSNQPQHFGDGTRLSIL.

This clone was detected only a few times. V gene TRBV18 combines with J gene TRBJ1-3; no clear D gene. The CDR3 is 13 residues long. The germline gives CDR1 KGHSH, CDR2 LQKENI. With 4 bases removed from V and 0 bases from J, the gap between germline ends came to 4 bases. CDR3 loop: CASSLDSGNTIYF. The CDR3 nucleotides read TGTGCCAGCTCACTAGACTCTGGAAACACCATATATTTT.

There are a few counts of this clone. The J gene is TRBJ1-1, the V gene TRBV7-2; 7 bases are shared with TRBD1. The ends lost 5 bases at V and 7 bases at J; junction bases unmatched: 4. Germline V gene data show CDR1 as SGHTA and CDR2 as FQGNSA. The CDR3 length is 12 residues. The CDR3 region is CASSPGQIEAFF. Written as DNA, the CDR3 is TGTGCCAGCAGCCCGGGACAGATTGAAGCTTTCTTT.

This clone was picked up a small number of times. V is TRBV5-1 and J is TRBJ2-3; 8 nucleotides match TRBD1. Losses at the gene ends were 5 bases for V and 5 bases for J; bases not matched to a gene: 10. The germline V gene encodes CDR1 SGHRS and CDR2 YFSETQ. This CDR3 has 15 residues. As DNA, the CDR3 is TGCGCCAGCAGTCGTCGGCAGGGGGCTGAAGATACGCAGTATTTT. It specifies CASSRRQGAEDTQYF.

This chain connects TRBV28 to TRBJ2-7; 8 bases agree with TRBD2. The V segment lost 5 bases and the J segment 5 bases; nucleotides outside the gene matches: 11. The CDR3 runs 15 residues. CDR1 is MDHEN, CDR2 SYDVKM, per germline. For the CDR3, the DNA is TGTGCCAGCAGTCCCCCCCCGGGAGGGCACAACGAGCAGTACTTC. Protein: CASSPPPGGHNEQYF.

The V gene is TRBV7-8, the J gene TRBJ2-1; 7 bases are a match to TRBD2. Trimming removed 5 bases from V and 0 bases from J; junction bases left unmatched: 10. The CDR3 has 17 residues. The germline gives CDR1 SGHVS, CDR2 FQNEAQ. This CDR3 is CASSQWVASGSYNEQFF. In DNA form, the CDR3 reads TGTGCCAGCAGCCAGTGGGTGGCTAGCGGCTCCTACAATGAGCAGTTCTTC.

This clone was counted only a few times. The chain joins TRBV5-5 to TRBJ1-1, with TRBD1 identical over 12 bases. J was trimmed by 5 bases and V by 3 bases; bases with no gene match: 5. CDR1 is SGHKS, CDR2 YYEKEE, per germline (reference sequence). CDR3 size: 15 residues. This CDR3 is CASSSWDRGRTEAFF. DNA of the CDR3: TGTGCCAGCAGCTCGTGGGACAGGGGGCGGACTGAAGCTTTCTTT.

CDR3 sequence (DNA): TGCGCCAGCAAAACAGGGGGATCTGGAACCGGGGAGCTGTTTTTT. Protein product: CASKTGGSGTGELFF. V usage is TRBV4-1 and J usage is TRBJ2-2; 8 positions agree with TRBD1. V gave up 7 bases and J gave up 5 bases; unmatched junction bases: 9. Per the germline V gene, CDR1 is MGHRA and CDR2 is YSYEKL. The CDR3 loop spans 15 amino acids.

The genes are TRBV5-1 and TRBJ2-3; a possible D gene is TRBD1 (5 bases). Between the trimmed V and J ends, which lost 0 bases and 5 bases, there was a span of 10 bases. Per the germline V gene, CDR1 is SGHRS and CDR2 is YFSETQ. The CDR3 is 14 residues long. CDR3 protein: CASSLGQFKDTQYF. CDR3 DNA sequence: TGCGCCAGCAGCTTGGGACAGTTCAAAGATACGCAGTATTTT.

This clone was seen ten or more times. The genes are TRBV4-3 and TRBJ2-6; tentative D call: TRBD1 (6 bases). Trimming removed 0 bases from V and 0 bases from J, with 15 bases in between. The CDR3 covers 19 residues. Germline V CDR1 and CDR2: LGHNA, YSLEER. The CDR3 DNA reads as TGCGCCAGCAGCCAAGATCCACAGGGCTTCCTCTCTGGGGCCAACGTCCTGACTTTC. As protein: CASSQDPQGFLSGANVLTF.

This chain joins TRBV29-1 and TRBJ1-1, with TRBD1 matching over 8 bases. The length of the CDR3 is 13 residues. Germline V gene sequence: CDR1 SQVTM, CDR2 ANQGSEA. The ends lost 7 bases at V and 12 bases at J; junction bases unmatched: 16. Here the CDR3 reads CSGGELDRGGTFF. In DNA form, the CDR3 reads TGCAGCGGGGGAGAGCTCGACAGGGGAGGAACTTTCTTT.

V gene TRBV29-1 combines with J gene TRBJ2-1; TRBD2 aligns across 10 bases. The trim removed 6 bases at V and 0 bases at J, leaving 5 bases unmatched. The CDR3 sequence is 15 residues long. The germline V gene has CDR1 SQVTM and CDR2 ANQGSEA. CDR3 region: CSVSSGRSSYNEQFF. CDR3 sequence (DNA): TGCAGCGTATCTAGCGGGAGAAGCTCCTACAATGAGCAGTTCTTC.

V gene TRBV19 combines with J gene TRBJ2-7; 10 nucleotides agree with TRBD2. Per the germline V gene, CDR1 is LNHDA and CDR2 is SQIVND (reference sequence). The CDR3 extends over 17 amino acids. The V gene end was trimmed by 5 bases and the J gene end by 6 bases; junction bases not matched to a gene: 16. CDR3 region: CASSRASGSPKGSEQYF. CDR3 DNA: TGTGCCAGTAGTCGGGCTAGCGGGAGTCCTAAGGGTAGCGAGCAGTACTTC.

The table lists this clone with a few counts. The rearrangement uses TRBV2 and TRBJ2-1, with a weak D call TRBD2 (6 bases). Trimming pared 4 bases from V and 2 bases from J, leaving 12 bases between. Germline lookup yields CDR1 SNHLY and CDR2 FYNNEI. The CDR3 loop spans 15 amino acids. CDR3 region: CASSVASDTYNEQFF. For the CDR3, the DNA is TGTGCCAGCAGTGTGGCTAGCGATACCTACAATGAGCAGTTCTTC.

This clone was picked up many times. The chain recombines TRBV27 with TRBJ1-4; 7 positions agree with TRBD1. V shed 5 bases and J 7 bases; nucleotides not matched to a gene: 7. The CDR3 length is 14 residues. Germline-derived CDR1 and CDR2 are MNHEY and SMNVEV (reference sequence). DNA for the CDR3: TGTGCCAGCAGTGAGAGGACAGGCGCTGAAAAACTGTTTTTT. It encodes CASSERTGAEKLFF.

This clone was picked up a small number of times. The gene calls are TRBV7-9 and TRBJ2-3, with D uncertain. The CDR3 has 15 amino acids. V lost 5 bases and J 2 bases, leaving 14 bases between the germline ends. Germline assignment: CDR1 SEHNR and CDR2 FQNEAQ (reference sequence). CDR3: CASSQDSTNTDTQYF. The CDR3 bases are TGTGCCAGCAGCCAAGATTCAACAAACACAGATACGCAGTATTTT.

The chain couples TRBV5-1 to TRBJ2-1, with D possibly TRBD2 on 5 matching bases. Trimming removed 2 bases from V and 1 base from J, with 10 bases in between. The CDR3 consists of 15 residues. Germline CDR1 is SGHRS and CDR2 is YFSETQ. CDR3 nucleotides: TGCGCCAGCAGCTTAATAGCGCAGTCCTACAATGAGCAGTTCTTC. Its translation: CASSLIAQSYNEQFF.

This clone was recorded at least ten times. Possible read error: a much larger clone is one base away. This chain uses TRBV19 with TRBJ2-3; D is possibly TRBD2 (6 bases). This CDR3 has 14 residues. V lost 6 bases, J lost 2 bases, and 12 bases lay in between. The germline V gene encodes CDR1 LNHDA and CDR2 SQIVND (reference sequence). Here the CDR3 reads CASSPRLDTDTQYF. DNA of the CDR3: TGTGCCAGTAGCCCCCGACTAGACACAGATACGCAGTATTTT. Looking up the rest from reference TRBV19 and TRBJ2-3 gives the full variable domain: DGGITQSPKYLFRKEGQNVTLSCEQNLNHDAMYWYRQDPGQGLRLIYYSQIVNDFQKGDIAEGYSVSREKKESFPLTVTSAQKNPTAFYLCASSPRLDTDTQYFGPGTRLTVL.

The CDR3 DNA reads as TGTGCCACCAGCACCTTGGACAGATACAATGAGCAGTTCTTC. Protein: CATSTLDRYNEQFF. V and J are TRBV15 and TRBJ2-1; a possible D gene is TRBD1 (6 bases). The CDR3 totals 14 residues. V shed 4 bases and J shed 4 bases, with 11 bases lying between them. Germline values: CDR1 LNHNV, CDR2 YYDKDF (reference sequence).

The chain links TRBV6-1 to TRBJ2-1; 7 bases are a match to TRBD1. J was trimmed by 5 bases and V by 6 bases; bases with no gene match: 7. CDR1 MNHNS and CDR2 SASEGT come from the germline V gene. There are 14 residues in the CDR3. CDR3 in DNA: TGTGCCAGCAGAGCCGGGACAGTGGACAATGAGCAGTTCTTC. It yields the protein CASRAGTVDNEQFF.

This clone appeared many times. V and J are TRBV28 and TRBJ1-2; D gene uncertain. Germline-derived CDR1 and CDR2 are MDHEN and SYDVKM. Trimming left V 8 bases short and J 8 bases short, with 18 bases between. This CDR3 is 13 amino acids long. The CDR3 loop reads CASGSHPLRGYTF. CDR3 in DNA: TGTGCCAGCGGTTCCCACCCACTACGGGGCTACACCTTC.